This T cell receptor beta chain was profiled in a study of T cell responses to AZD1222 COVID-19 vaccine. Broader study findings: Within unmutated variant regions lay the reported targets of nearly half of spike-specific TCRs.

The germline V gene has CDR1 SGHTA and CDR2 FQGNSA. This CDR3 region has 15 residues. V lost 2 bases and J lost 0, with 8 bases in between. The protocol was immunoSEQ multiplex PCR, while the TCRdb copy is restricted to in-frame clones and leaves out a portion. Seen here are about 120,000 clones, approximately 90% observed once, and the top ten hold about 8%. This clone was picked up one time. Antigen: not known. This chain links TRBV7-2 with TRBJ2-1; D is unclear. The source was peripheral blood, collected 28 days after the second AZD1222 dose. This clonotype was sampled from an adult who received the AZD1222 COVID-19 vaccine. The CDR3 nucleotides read TGTGCCAGCAGCTTATCCTCTAGCTCCTACAATGAGCAGTTCTTC. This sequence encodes CASSLSSSSYNEQFF.